The sequence of this T cell receptor (beta chain) was determined in a study of neurological immune-mediated disorders. CDR3 length: 15 residues. Germline V lookup: CDR1 SGHTA, CDR2 FQGNSA. V lost 1 base to trimming and J lost 4 bases; unmatched junction nucleotides: 4. The study's findings and limits: Subjects shared no identical expanded-clone CDR3 amino acid sequences, suggesting private TCR-beta repertoires in all groups.

Individuals who volunteered at a blood bank located in Maryland, USA, made up the group of healthy controls. Template-switch 5'RACE cDNA synthesis added a 10-nucleotide unique molecular identifier. TCRdb called the 5' RACE reads again in MiXCR, with one record for every CDR3 protein. The table shows about 38,000 distinct CDR3 sequences, with 7% to 8.5% occurring only once. This clonotype was detected ten times or more. The antigen is not known. This TCR was recovered from a man in his forties or fifties in good health. Sequenced input: CD4+ T cells from blood. The rearrangement uses TRBV7-2 and TRBJ1-2; 9 positions agree with TRBD1. In DNA form, the CDR3 reads TGTGCCAGCAGCTTAGGACAGGGGGTCTCCTATGGCTACACCTTC. Translating it yields CASSLGQGVSYGYTF.